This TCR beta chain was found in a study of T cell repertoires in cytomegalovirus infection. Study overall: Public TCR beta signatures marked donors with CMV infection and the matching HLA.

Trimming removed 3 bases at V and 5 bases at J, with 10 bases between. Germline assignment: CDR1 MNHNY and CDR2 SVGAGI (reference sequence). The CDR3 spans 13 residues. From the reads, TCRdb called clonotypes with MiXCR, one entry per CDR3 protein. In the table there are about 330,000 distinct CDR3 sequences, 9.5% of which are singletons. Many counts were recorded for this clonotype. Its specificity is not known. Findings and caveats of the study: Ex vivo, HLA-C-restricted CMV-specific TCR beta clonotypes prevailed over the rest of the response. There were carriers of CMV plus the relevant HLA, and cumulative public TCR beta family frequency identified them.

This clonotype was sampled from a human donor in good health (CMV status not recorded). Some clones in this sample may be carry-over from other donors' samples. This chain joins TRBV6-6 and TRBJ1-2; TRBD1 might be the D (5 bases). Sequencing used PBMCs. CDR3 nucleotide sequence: TGTGCCAGCAGTTATGGGGGGAGGTATGGCTACACCTTC. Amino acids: CASSYGGRYGYTF.